This TCR beta chain derives from a study of T-cell reconstitution after alpha-beta-depleted transplantation in children. The V and J ends lost 0 bases and 3 bases, in that order; junction bases with no gene match: 5. There are 16 residues in the CDR3. Germline lookup yields CDR1 DFQATT and CDR2 SNEGSKA (reference sequence). During its preparation, the TCRbeta library received unique molecular identifiers. TCRdb ran MiXCR on the PCR reads and lists one entry per CDR3 protein. The table shows 250,000 to 300,000 distinct CDR3 sequences, with approximately 9.6% occurring only once. The source is a human donor who donated a stem cell graft to a child with SCID. The sequencing used PBMCs from the stem cell graft donor, collected from the stem cell graft. The chain has TRBV20-1 and TRBJ2-2; 9 bases line up with TRBD2. In DNA, the CDR3 is TGCAGTGCTAGAGATATAAGCGGGGGGTACACCGGGGAGCTGTTTTTT. Translating it yields CSARDISGGYTGELFF.